Listed here are 30 T cell receptor beta chains from one sample, sequenced in a study of T cells in Graves' hyperthyroidism and ophthalmopathy. RNA transcripts provided the source from which TCR beta CDR3 regions were amplified. The HTBI set primed first-round TCR CDR3 RT-PCR. A single record per CDR3 protein comes from TCRdb applying MiXCR to the multiplex PCR reads. The sample records over 450,000 distinct CDR3 sequences, about 15% being singletons. The sample taken for sequencing was blood. These receptors originate from a woman under 30 with Graves' ophthalmopathy.

This clonotype was seen ten or more times. The chain is built from TRBV11-2 and TRBJ2-1; D perhaps matches TRBD1 (6 bases). CDR1 and CDR2 from the germline V gene are SGHAT and FQNNGV. With 3 bases removed from V and 0 bases from J, the gap between germline ends came to 9 bases. This CDR3 is built from 15 residues. The DNA of the CDR3 is TGTGCCAGCAGCTTTGGGGACATCTCCTACAATGAGCAGTTCTTC. Its translation: CASSFGDISYNEQFF.

This clonotype was picked up a small number of times. V and J are TRBV4-1 and TRBJ2-1; D call uncertain. V gave up 0 bases and J gave up 6 bases, with 12 bases separating them. Per germline, CDR1 MGHRA and CDR2 YSYEKL. The length of the CDR3 is 15 residues. CDR3 nucleotides: TGCGCCAGCAGCCAAGATCTTGGCTTTGTCAATGAGCAGTTCTTC. Translated: CASSQDLGFVNEQFF.

This clonotype was observed at least ten times. The rearrangement links TRBV27 to TRBJ1-6, with a possible D match to TRBD1 (5 bases). Trimming removed 5 bases at V and 7 bases at J, with 18 bases between. Germline CDR1 MNHEY, CDR2 SMNVEV (reference sequence). This CDR3 region has 16 residues. This CDR3 reads CASSPPPGTTNSPLHF. DNA for the CDR3: TGTGCCAGCAGTCCCCCACCGGGGACGACCAATTCACCCCTCCACTTT.

This sequence joins TRBV15 and TRBJ2-3; 8 nucleotides match TRBD2. Germline assignment: CDR1 LNHNV and CDR2 YYDKDF (reference sequence). CDR3 size: 12 residues. Germline trimming cut 5 bases from V and 13 bases from J; bases unmatched to any gene: 8. DNA for the CDR3: TGTGCCACCAGCGGAGCGGGAGACTGGAAGTATTTT. Translating it yields CATSGAGDWKYF.

The chain couples TRBV5-1 to TRBJ2-7, with TRBD2 matching 11 bases. V lost 4 bases and J lost 5; bases outside the gene matches: 11. The germline CDR1 and CDR2 sequences are SGHRS and YFSETQ. CDR3 length: 16 residues. The CDR3 loop is CASSLNGLAGWNEQYF. CDR3 nucleotide sequence: TGCGCCAGCAGCCTGAACGGACTAGCGGGTTGGAACGAGCAGTACTTC. Using reference TRBV5-1 and TRBJ2-7 for the parts outside the CDR3, the full variable domain is KAGVTQTPRYLIKTRGQQVTLSCSPISGHRSVSWYQQTPGQGLQFLFEYFSETQRNKGNFPGRFSGRQFSNSRSEMNVSTLELGDSALYLCASSLNGLAGWNEQYFGPGTRLTVT.

The chain employs TRBV6-2 or TRBV6-3 and TRBJ2-3, with 13 nucleotides matching TRBD2. The V gene's germline CDR1 is MNHEY and CDR2 SVGEGT. Trimming removed 8 bases from V and 1 base from J; junction bases left unmatched: 3. This CDR3 is built from 15 residues. The CDR3 coding sequence is TGTGCCAGCGTACTAGCGGGGGGGCGCACAGATACGCAGTATTTT. Protein product: CASVLAGGRTDTQYF.

The rearrangement uses TRBV6-1 and TRBJ1-3, with D unresolved. The CDR3 length is 12 residues. Trimming removed 5 bases from V and 5 bases from J, with 7 bases in between. Looked up from germline, CDR1 is MNHNS and CDR2 is SASEGT. The CDR3 sequence is CASSRDRNTIYF. Here the CDR3 DNA reads TGTGCCAGCAGTAGAGACCGAAACACCATATATTTT.

This clonotype was seen repeatedly, ten times or more. The CDR3 DNA sequence: TGTGCCAGCAGCTTAGATCGGTCAGGGGGACAGCCCCAGCATTTT. Translating gives CASSLDRSGGQPQHF. The chain recombines TRBV11-2 with TRBJ1-5, with 7 nucleotides matching TRBD1. The CDR3 loop spans 15 amino acids. The J segment lost 7 bases and the V segment lost 0 bases, leaving 6 bases of the junction unmatched. The germline gives CDR1 SGHAT, CDR2 FQNNGV.

The genes are TRBV6-2 or TRBV6-3 and TRBJ1-2; TRBD1 agrees at 8 bases. The CDR3 runs 16 residues. Per the germline V gene, CDR1 is MNHEY and CDR2 is SVGEGT. V was pared by 3 bases and J by 1 base, with 7 bases of the junction left unmatched. CDR3 nucleotide sequence: TGTGCCAGCAGTTATCCCGGACAGGGAATTAACTATGGCTACACCTTC. It is translated as CASSYPGQGINYGYTF.

Only a few counts were recorded for this clonotype. The rearrangement joins TRBV7-2 to TRBJ2-6, with a weak D call TRBD2 (5 bases). The germline gives CDR1 SGHTA, CDR2 FQGNSA. The CDR3 covers 15 residues. The V and J ends lost 5 bases and 0 bases respectively, with 8 bases between them. CDR3 bases: TGTGCCAGCAGCGCGGACTTCTCTGGGGCCAACGTCCTGACTTTC. This encodes CASSADFSGANVLTF.

The chain couples TRBV27 to TRBJ2-1; 13 bases line up with TRBD2. The CDR3 runs 17 residues. CDR1 and CDR2 (germline): MNHEY, SMNVEV (reference sequence). The J segment lost 7 bases and the V segment lost 0 bases, leaving 6 bases of the junction unmatched. Written as DNA, the CDR3 is TGTGCCAGCAGTTTATCCGGGACTAGCGGGGTAATGAATGAGCAGTTCTTC. It yields the protein CASSLSGTSGVMNEQFF.

CDR3 amino acids: CSVGSWQAINTEAFF. CDR3 in DNA: TGCAGCGTTGGATCGTGGCAGGCGATTAACACTGAAGCTTTCTTT. The chain has TRBV29-1 and TRBJ1-1; D not resolved. This CDR3 has 15 residues. Trimming took 4 bases from V and 2 from J, leaving 17 bases between them. From germline, CDR1 is SQVTM and CDR2 ANQGSEA.

This chain links TRBV2 with TRBJ2-2; 11 positions match TRBD2. There are 16 residues in the CDR3. Germline CDR1 and CDR2: SNHLY and FYNNEI. J gave up 4 bases and V 1 base, and 2 bases lay outside the gene matches. The CDR3 region is CASSEGLAGSTGELFF. In nucleotides, the CDR3 is TGTGCCAGCAGTGAAGGACTAGCGGGAAGCACCGGGGAGCTGTTTTTT.

The genes are TRBV7-9 and TRBJ2-3, with 7 bases fitting TRBD2. This CDR3 is built from 13 residues. CDR1 SEHNR and CDR2 FQNEAQ come from the germline V gene (reference sequence). V lost 6 bases and J lost 6; bases outside the gene matches: 6. In DNA, the CDR3 is TGTGCCAGCAGTTCCTCACTAGCGGATACGCAGTATTTT. Its protein product is CASSSSLADTQYF.

This clonotype appeared many times. This chain connects TRBV5-5 to TRBJ1-3, with D possibly TRBD1 on 5 matching bases. The V end was cut by 1 base, the J end by 0 bases, with 5 bases between. The CDR3 sequence is 14 residues long. Germline CDR1 reads SGHKS; CDR2 reads YYEKEE (reference sequence). The CDR3 region has the DNA TGTGCCAGCAGCTTGAGGGGCTCTGGAAACACCATATATTTT. It encodes CASSLRGSGNTIYF.

The sample holds a few counts of this clonotype. The V and J genes are TRBV2 and TRBJ2-2; D is tentatively TRBD1 or TRBD2 (6 bases each). The germline V gene has CDR1 SNHLY and CDR2 FYNNEI. The CDR3 has 14 residues. Trimming took 6 bases from V and 4 from J, leaving 12 bases between them. The CDR3 loop is CASSGGRVTGELFF. CDR3 DNA: TGTGCCAGCAGCGGGGGCAGGGTCACCGGGGAGCTGTTTTTT.

In this sample, this clonotype turned up many times. Here the CDR3 DNA reads TGTGCCAGGGACAGGGATGGGATGAACACTGAAGCTTTCTTT. This gives the protein CARDRDGMNTEAFF. The V and J genes are TRBV2 and TRBJ1-1; 8 bases map to TRBD1. The CDR3 has 14 amino acids. V shed 9 bases and J 0 bases; nucleotides not matched to a gene: 6. CDR1 and CDR2 from the germline V gene are SNHLY and FYNNEI.

To note about this clonotype: A read error is possible here, since a much larger clone lies one base away. The V gene is TRBV15, the J gene TRBJ2-7; TRBD2 agrees at 10 bases. V lost 8 bases to trimming and J lost 5 bases; unmatched junction nucleotides: 6. The CDR3 totals 13 residues. From germline, CDR1 is LNHNV and CDR2 YYDKDF (reference sequence). CDR3 protein: CATQRGGGDEQYF. In nucleotides, the CDR3 is TGTGCCACCCAGCGGGGGGGCGGCGACGAGCAGTACTTC.

This clonotype was found many times. The chain links TRBV6-2 or TRBV6-3 to TRBJ2-5; TRBD1 matches 7 bases. CDR1 is MNHEY and CDR2 is SVGEGT in the germline V gene. The CDR3 loop spans 16 amino acids. Losses at the gene ends were 5 bases for V and 0 bases for J; bases not matched to a gene: 9. The CDR3 DNA is TGTGCCAGCAGTAGAACAGGGGACGGATACCAAGAGACCCAGTACTTC. This codes for CASSRTGDGYQETQYF.

Concerning this clonotype itself: One base away lies a much larger clone, so this may be a sequencing read error. This chain's CDR3 is CASSSLLGTNEFF. CDR3 DNA: TGTGCCAGCAGTTCGCTCCTCGGGACTAATGAGTTCTTC. The chain employs TRBV2 and TRBJ2-1, with 7 bases lining up with TRBD2. J lost 14 bases, V lost 5 bases, and 12 bases had no gene match. The CDR3 covers 13 residues. Germline CDR1 reads SNHLY; CDR2 reads FYNNEI.

This clonotype was detected many times. CDR3 loop: CAWGRGNYEQYF. The DNA for the CDR3 is TGTGCCTGGGGCCGAGGGAACTACGAGCAGTACTTC. The gene calls are TRBV30 and TRBJ2-7; D possibly corresponds to TRBD2 (5 bases). The CDR3 is 12 amino acids. Germline V gene sequence: CDR1 GTSNPN, CDR2 SVGIG (reference sequence). Trimming removed 5 bases from V and 3 bases from J, with 11 bases in between.

This clonotype was recorded many times. The rearrangement uses TRBV3-1 and TRBJ2-1; a weak D match, TRBD1 (6 bases). Germline V gene sequence: CDR1 LGHDT, CDR2 YNNKEL (reference sequence). V gave up 7 bases and J gave up 4 bases, with 17 bases separating them. The CDR3 runs 15 residues. The CDR3 region is CASNLRVGGYNEQFF. The CDR3, as DNA: TGTGCCAGCAACCTCAGGGTAGGGGGTTACAATGAGCAGTTCTTC.

Ten or more counts support this clonotype. The chain recombines TRBV20-1 with TRBJ2-7; 8 nucleotides match TRBD1. The germline V gene encodes CDR1 DFQATT and CDR2 SNEGSKA (reference sequence). After removal of 5 bases from V and 4 bases from J, the junction contained 19 bases not matched to a gene. The CDR3 length is 17 residues. DNA of the CDR3: TGCAGTGCTTCTCCTTTGCAGGGGGCGAGGGGAATATACGAGCAGTACTTC. It is translated as CSASPLQGARGIYEQYF.

This clonotype was found many times. This chain links TRBV5-1 with TRBJ1-1; 9 bases map to TRBD1. The CDR3 covers 15 residues. J was trimmed by 6 bases and V by 0 bases; bases with no gene match: 6. Germline loops: CDR1 SGHRS, CDR2 YFSETQ. The CDR3 loop reads CASSLGGTGRPEAFF. The CDR3 nucleotides read TGCGCCAGCAGCTTGGGGGGGACAGGGAGACCTGAAGCTTTCTTT. The variable domain in full, completed from reference TRBV5-1 and TRBJ1-1, reads KAGVTQTPRYLIKTRGQQVTLSCSPISGHRSVSWYQQTPGQGLQFLFEYFSETQRNKGNFPGRFSGRQFSNSRSEMNVSTLELGDSALYLCASSLGGTGRPEAFFGQGTRLTVV.

This clonotype occurred a few times. The rearrangement links TRBV6-8 to TRBJ2-7; 10 bases are shared with TRBD2. With V trimmed by 0 bases and J by 1 base, 12 bases remained unmatched. This CDR3 is 19 amino acids long. Germline CDR1 and CDR2: MNHGY and SAAAGT. CDR3 coding DNA: TGTGCCAGCAGTTACTCGAGGCGTCGGACACTAGCGGGGTCCTACGAGCAGTACTTC. Residues: CASSYSRRRTLAGSYEQYF.

This clonotype came up a few times. The chain couples TRBV19 to TRBJ1-1; weak D call: TRBD1 (6 bases). The V end lost 3 bases, the J end lost 6 bases, and 11 bases lay between the germline ends. The CDR3 has 13 amino acids. CDR1 LNHDA and CDR2 SQIVND come from the germline V gene (reference sequence). The CDR3, as DNA: TGTGCCAGTAGTATGCAGGGGTTGCCTGAAGCTTTCTTT. Translating gives CASSMQGLPEAFF.

This clonotype occurred a few times. V gene TRBV7-2 combines with J gene TRBJ1-6; no reliable D call. The germline V gene has CDR1 SGHTA and CDR2 FQGNSA. CDR3 length: 17 residues. The ends were cut back, 5 bases at V and 0 bases at J, with 14 bases in the middle. For the CDR3, the DNA is TGTGCCAGCAGCCCTGACTGGGCGAGCTCCTATAATTCACCCCTCCACTTT. It codes for CASSPDWASSYNSPLHF.

This clonotype was counted many times. The gene calls are TRBV6-1 and TRBJ1-2; no firm D call. The CDR3 sequence is 15 residues long. Trimming left V 7 bases short and J 2 bases short, with 17 bases between. Germline values: CDR1 MNHNS, CDR2 SASEGT. The CDR3 DNA sequence: TGTGCCAGCACCTACGACGTGTACGGGAACTATGGCTACACCTTC. This translates into CASTYDVYGNYGYTF.

Comment on this clonotype: This may come from a read error, since a much larger clone is one base off. The V call is TRBV30, the J call TRBJ2-5, with 7 bases lining up with TRBD2. This CDR3 is 14 amino acids long. V lost 5 bases, J lost 4 bases, and 10 bases stayed unmatched. Germline V gives CDR1 GTSNPN, CDR2 SVGIG (reference sequence). The CDR3 coding sequence is TGTGCCTGGGGTTGGGCGGGAGTGTTAGAGACCCAGTACTTC. It codes for CAWGWAGVLETQYF.

This clonotype turned up a few times. V and J are TRBV6-2 or TRBV6-3 and TRBJ2-5; 7 nucleotides match TRBD2. The CDR3 spans 14 residues. With 7 bases clipped from V and 5 bases from J, the junction kept 10 bases outside the gene matches. Germline values: CDR1 MNHEY, CDR2 SVGEGT. The CDR3 sequence is CASTQRGGEETQYF. CDR3 nucleotide sequence: TGTGCCAGCACCCAGCGGGGAGGGGAGGAGACCCAGTACTTC.